This T cell receptor (beta chain) was sequenced in a study of PD-L1 blockade in urothelial cancer listed by TCRdb under 2017. For the wider study: Every patient began therapy in about 2014 and was given atezolizumab 1,200 mg intravenously every 3 weeks. About 90% of the 29 patients were identified as males with urothelial cancer of bladder origin, and a prior smoking history was reported by 18 of 29 patients. Patients had an ECOG performance status of 0 or 1 and had received between 0 and 3 prior chemotherapy regimens. Blood samples were analyzed at two time points: 3 weeks after treatment start (second dose) and 6 weeks after treatment start. A median of 141,255 T cells and fewer than 85,000 unique TCRs was obtained from blood samples, and a median clonality of approximately 0.08 was observed. The study was an exploratory multi-omic analysis of somatic, immune and clinical correlates of response to PD-L1 blockade with atezolizumab in urothelial cancer. Pretreatment tumor samples, along with matched peripheral blood serially collected before and after atezolizumab treatment, were subjected to TCR sequencing. Durable clinical benefit was defined as progression-free survival longer than 6 months, and TCR features were also tested against progression-free and overall survival. Whole exome sequencing and RNA sequencing of pretreatment tumors were performed alongside TCR sequencing in the same patients. Roughly ten patients achieved durable clinical benefit and approximately 20 did not. Pretreatment blood TCR-seq was available for twenty-nine patients, at least one posttreatment blood collection was obtained for 25 or so patients, and tumor TCR-seq was available for 25 or so patients. The research as a whole found: Because of the small sample size (n ≈ 31) and the many exploratory analyses performed, the results are intended to be regarded as hypothesis-generating. A pretreatment peripheral blood TCR clonality below the median was linked to improved progression-free and overall survival. Greater expansion of tumor-associated TCR clones in peripheral blood 3 weeks after the start of treatment was observed in patients with durable benefit (n of about 20, p = 0.022).

The time point tag for this specimen amounts to: peripheral blood 6 weeks after treatment start. The cohort included 29 patients with locally advanced or metastatic urothelial carcinoma who were treated at Memorial Sloan Kettering on a trial protocol. Peripheral blood mononuclear cells were collected pretreatment and during treatment, with between 1 and 8 total time points per patient. The Qiagen DNeasy Blood extraction kit was used to purify genomic DNA from total PBMCs and from tumor samples. Collected pretreatment and during treatment, PBMCs were isolated and stored as previously described. With respect to this clone: This clone's antigen is unknown. Base qualities are missing; no much larger clone stands one base away.

To estimate absolute template abundance from read counts, synthetic TCR analog templates were spiked into each PCR. Using the immunoSEQ assay, TCRbeta CDR3 regions were amplified from genomic DNA with bias-controlled V and J gene primers. Sequencing of rearranged TCRbeta segments was performed at approximately 20X coverage. Concerning the study's data processing: Sequencing errors were corrected by clustering, and CDR3s were annotated against IMGT so that V, D and J genes could be assigned. Downstream analyses used only productive TCRbeta rearrangements, leaving out any out-of-frame or stop-codon sequences. Clonality was computed as one minus Shannon entropy normalized by the log of the number of unique productive sequences. Clones differing between time points or between blood and tumor were identified using Fisher's exact test with Benjamini-Hochberg correction, with an adjusted p below 0.01 applied as the threshold. TCRdb provides this immuneACCESS table in a form limited to in-frame rearrangements. Some clones are lacking; in checked studies, under half of them reflect an unresolved V gene, and why the rest are absent is not known. V, J and clone size were drawn from that table, and D and trimming were deduced from the DNA. The sample yields about 130,000 clones; about 82% were counted once. 2.4% of the sample is taken by the ten largest.

Trimming takes 0 bases off V and 6 bases off J; junction bases not matched to a gene: 7. Looking up the germline V gene yields CDR1 SGHRS and CDR2 YFSETQ. The CDR3 holds 15 amino acids from the cysteine to the phenylalanine. This entry keeps only the CDR3 DNA: 45 bases, framed from base 1. This material consisted of PBMCs, taken around atezolizumab (anti-PD-L1) treatment. This receptor was taken from a man in his fifties or sixties with urothelial cancer. The rearranged segments are TRBV5-1 and TRBJ1-1; 8 central nucleotides agree with TRBD1. The CDR3 in this case is CASSLGGTGSPEAFF. The DNA sequence follows: TGCGCCAGCAGCTTGGGGGGGACAGGAAGTCCTGAAGCTTTCTTT.